The entry that follows covers one TCR beta chain sequence. Its antigen is unknown. These data belong to a study of T cell responses to AZD1222 COVID-19 vaccine. Measured with immunoSEQ multiplex PCR; TCRdb has only the in-frame clones, and not every one. There are about 180,000 clones in the sample; 85% to 90% occur only once, and 1.6% lies in the top ten. Study-level points and caveats: Vaccine-associated CD4 TCRs spanned spike, dominant at 160-218 and 743-854. Compared with day 0, the breadth and depth of the Spike-specific TCR repertoire rose significantly after two doses of AZD1222. Among the donors, most were white British and more were female, and clonal diversity was possibly underestimated. Of the AZD1222 recipients, only five or six were seropositive at baseline.

The origin of this receptor is an adult in good health. The sequencing here drew on peripheral blood, taken on day 0 of AZD1222 vaccination.

This chain's CDR3 is CASSPGLAGAQETQYF. The CDR3 nucleotides are TGCGCCAGCAGCCCCGGACTAGCGGGGGCACAAGAGACCCAGTACTTC. This chain links TRBV5-1 with TRBJ2-5; 13 bases line up with TRBD2. The CDR3 runs to 16 residues. CDR1 and CDR2 (germline): SGHRS, YFSETQ. Trimming cost V 4 bases and J 2 bases; bases outside gene matches: 5.